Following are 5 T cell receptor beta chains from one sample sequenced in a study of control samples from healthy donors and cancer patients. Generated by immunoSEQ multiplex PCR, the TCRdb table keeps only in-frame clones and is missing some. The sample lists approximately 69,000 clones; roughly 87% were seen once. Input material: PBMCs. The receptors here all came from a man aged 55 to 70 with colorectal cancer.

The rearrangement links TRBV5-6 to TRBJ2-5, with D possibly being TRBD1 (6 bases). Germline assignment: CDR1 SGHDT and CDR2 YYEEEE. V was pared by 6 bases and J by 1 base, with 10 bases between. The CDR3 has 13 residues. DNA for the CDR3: TGTGCCAGCAACGACAGGCCCCAAGAGACCCAGTACTTC. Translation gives CASNDRPQETQYF.

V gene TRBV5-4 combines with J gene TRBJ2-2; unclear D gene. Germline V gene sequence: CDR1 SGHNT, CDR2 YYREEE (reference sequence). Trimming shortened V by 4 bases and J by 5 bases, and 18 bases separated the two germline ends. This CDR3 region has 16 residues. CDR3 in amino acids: CASSLESGLRTGELFF. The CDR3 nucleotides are TGTGCCAGCAGCCTAGAATCAGGTTTACGGACCGGGGAGCTGTTTTTT.

The chain's CDR3 is CASRLALRGQGASTDTQYF. The CDR3 nucleotides read TGTGCAAGTCGCTTAGCTCTTAGGGGACAGGGGGCTAGCACAGATACGCAGTATTTT. The genes are TRBV12-2 and TRBJ2-3; TRBD1 is the table's D call and was not checked against the DNA. TRBV12-2 is reported as a pseudogene. The CDR3 has 19 residues.

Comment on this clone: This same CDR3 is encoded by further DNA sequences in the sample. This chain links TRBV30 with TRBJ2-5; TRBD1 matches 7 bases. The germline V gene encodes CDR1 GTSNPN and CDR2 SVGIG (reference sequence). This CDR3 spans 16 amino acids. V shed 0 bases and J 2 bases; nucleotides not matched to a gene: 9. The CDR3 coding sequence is TGTGCCTGGAGTGTACTGGCCCGACAGGGACAAGAGACCCAGTACTTC. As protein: CAWSVLARQGQETQYF.

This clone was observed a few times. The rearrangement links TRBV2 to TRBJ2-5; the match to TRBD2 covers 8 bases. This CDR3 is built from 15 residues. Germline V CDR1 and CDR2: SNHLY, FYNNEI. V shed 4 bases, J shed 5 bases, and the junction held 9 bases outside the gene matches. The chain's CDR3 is CASSVIGGAGETQYF. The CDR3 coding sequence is TGTGCCAGCAGTGTTATCGGGGGGGCCGGGGAGACCCAGTACTTC.